This T cell receptor beta chain was found in a study of blood T cell repertoires in COVID-19. Profiling relied on immunoSEQ multiplex PCR, and the TCRdb table lists in-frame clones only, not all of them. The sample records fewer than 250,000 clones, 83% being singletons. V was clipped by 1 base and J by 4 bases, with 9 bases between them. The CDR3 contains 14 residues. The V gene's germline CDR1 is KGHSH and CDR2 LQKENI. Material: peripheral blood. The sequence was obtained from a human donor in a cohort sampled during active COVID-19. The gene calls are TRBV18 and TRBJ2-3; D is ambiguous. CDR3 bases: TGTGCCAGCTCACCACGGCTAGAGCCAGATACGCAGTATTTT. It is translated as CASSPRLEPDTQYF.